Below are 9 T cell receptor beta chains sequenced from a single sample in a study of PD-L1 blockade in urothelial cancer. Some clones are missing from TCRdb's copy, which holds only in-frame ones; the method was immunoSEQ multiplex PCR. The sample yields under 90,000 clones, more than 90% seen once. The specimen was PBMCs, collected around atezolizumab (anti-PD-L1) treatment. Receptors originate from a man between 60 and 75 years old with urothelial cancer.

V gene TRBV6-5 combines with J gene TRBJ2-1; the D gene is possibly TRBD1 (5 bases). The ends were cut back, 0 bases at V and 1 base at J, with 10 bases in the middle. Germline-derived CDR1 and CDR2 are MNHEY and SVGAGI. The CDR3 extends over 16 amino acids. CDR3: CASSYSKGPSYNEQFF. For the CDR3, the DNA is TGTGCCAGCAGTTACTCAAAGGGGCCGTCCTACAATGAGCAGTTCTTC.

The chain combines TRBV5-1 with TRBJ2-7; the D is unclear. Trimming stripped 2 bases from V and 0 bases from J, with 12 bases between. CDR3 length: 15 residues. Germline CDR1 reads SGHRS; CDR2 reads YFSETQ. In DNA, the CDR3 is TGCGCCAGCAGCTTTTTACACTACTCCTCCTACGAGCAGTACTTC. Protein sequence: CASSFLHYSSYEQYF.

This clone has just one count. This sequence joins TRBV30 and TRBJ2-1; possible D gene TRBD2, 7 bases. Germline CDR1 reads GTSNPN; CDR2 reads SVGIG (reference sequence). With 4 bases removed from V and 5 bases from J, the gap between germline ends came to 15 bases. The CDR3 length is 14 residues. DNA of the CDR3: TGTGCCTGGATTCGAAGGGGGGGCAACAATGAGCAGTTCTTC. The encoded protein is CAWIRRGGNNEQFF. Full variable domain (outside the CDR3, taken from reference TRBV30 and TRBJ2-1): SQTIHQWPATLVQPVGSPLSLECTVEGTSNPNLYWYRQAAGRGLQLLFYSVGIGQISSEVPQNLSASRPQDRQFILSSKKLLLSDSGFYLCAWIRRGGNNEQFFGPGTRLTVL.

The CDR3, as DNA: TGTGCCAGCAGCCAAGTGTCAGGGAATCAGCCCCAGCATTTT. Residues: CASSQVSGNQPQHF. The chain joins TRBV4-2 to TRBJ1-5, with a tentative D call TRBD1 (5 bases). CDR3 size: 14 residues. Germline CDR1 is LGHNA and CDR2 is YNFKEQ. V lost 1 base to trimming and J lost 4 bases, with 8 bases between them.

The V gene is TRBV5-6, the J gene TRBJ2-3; maybe TRBD1 (6 bases). CDR1 SGHDT and CDR2 YYEEEE come from the germline V gene. The V end lost 4 bases, the J end lost 2 bases, and 14 bases lay between the germline ends. This CDR3 is built from 15 residues. This chain's CDR3 is CASSTKTGNTDTQYF. The CDR3 DNA reads as TGTGCCAGCAGCACAAAAACAGGGAACACAGATACGCAGTATTTT.

V is TRBV2 and J is TRBJ2-7; tentatively, D is TRBD2 (6 bases). CDR3 size: 13 residues. Trimming took 5 bases from V and 2 from J, leaving 10 bases between them. The germline gives CDR1 SNHLY, CDR2 FYNNEI. CDR3 in DNA: TGTGCCAGCAGTCCGGGAGTCACCTACGAGCAGTACTTC. It codes for CASSPGVTYEQYF.

The DNA of the CDR3 is TGTGCCAGCTTGGGCCGGAGGGCGTCCTACAATGAGCAGTTCTTC. It yields the protein CASLGRRASYNEQFF. This chain connects TRBV5-6 to TRBJ2-1; possibly TRBD2 for D (6 bases). In germline, CDR1 is SGHDT, CDR2 YYEEEE. Trimming shortened V by 7 bases and J by 1 base, and 15 bases separated the two germline ends. The CDR3 loop spans 15 amino acids.

The rearrangement links TRBV18 to TRBJ2-2; D not certain. Trimming took 3 bases from V and 1 from J, leaving 9 bases between them. Looked up from germline, CDR1 is KGHSH and CDR2 is LQKENI. There are 15 residues in the CDR3. This CDR3 reads CASSPQQMNTGELFF. CDR3 nucleotide sequence: TGTGCCAGCTCACCTCAACAGATGAACACCGGGGAGCTGTTTTTT. Complete variable domain (other parts from reference TRBV18 and TRBJ2-2): NAGVMQNPRHLVRRRGQEARLRCSPMKGHSHVYWYRQLPEEGLKFMVYLQKENIIDESGMPKERFSAEFPKEGPSILRIQQVVRGDSAAYFCASSPQQMNTGELFFGEGSRLTVL.

This clone has ten or more counts. The genes are TRBV7-8 and TRBJ1-1; D is unclear. Trimming shortened V by 5 bases and J by 11 bases, and 12 bases separated the two germline ends. CDR1 SGHVS and CDR2 FQNEAQ come from the germline V gene. This CDR3 spans 11 amino acids. The CDR3 DNA reads TGTGCCAGCAGCCTAGGGAGTAAGGCTTTCTTT. Its protein product is CASSLGSKAFF. The full variable domain, rest sourced from reference TRBV7-8 and TRBJ1-1, is GAGVSQSPRYKVAKRGQDVALRCDPISGHVSLFWYQQALGQGPEFLTYFQNEAQLDKSGLPSDRFFAERPEGSVSTLKIQRTQQEDSAVYLCASSLGSKAFFGQGTRLTVV.